A selection of T cell receptor beta chains follows, all from one sample in a study of blood T cell repertoires in COVID-19. TCRdb's table, derived via immunoSEQ multiplex PCR, lists solely in-frame clones and lacks some. The repertoire holds under 200,000 clones, with around 74% as singletons. Sequencing used peripheral blood. These receptors all come from a woman aged 55 to 70 with COVID-19, enrolled during active disease. Both conserved end residues are part of each CDR3. The D gene is left open where the match is weak. Size tells how often a clone was seen (once, few, many) or the class of an expanded clone, and some rows leave it out.

V gene,D gene,J gene,clone size,CDR3 DNA,CDR3 protein
TRBV15,TRBD1,TRBJ1-4,-,TGTGCCACCAGCAGAGTCGCCACAGGGGTGGAAAAACTGTTTTTT,CATSRVATGVEKLFF
TRBV18,TRBD2,TRBJ2-1,-,TGTGCCAGCTCACCCCGACTAGCGGTCGAATACAATGAGCAGTTCTTC,CASSPRLAVEYNEQFF
TRBV5-1,-,TRBJ2-5,-,TGCGCCAGCAGCTTGGATCGAGCGGCTCTCGGAGAGACCCAGTACTTC,CASSLDRAALGETQYF
TRBV7-2,-,TRBJ2-2,-,TGTGCCAGCACCCATCGGAGGGTGAACACCGGGGAGCTGTTTTTT,CASTHRRVNTGELFF
TRBV3-1/TRBV3-2,-,TRBJ2-2,-,TGTGCCAGCAGCGCGGGGCCGAACACCGGGGAGCTGTTTTTT,CASSAGPNTGELFF
TRBV5-5,TRBD1,TRBJ1-2,few,TGTGCCAGCAAACTCGACAGGGCGACTAACTATGGCTACACCTTC,CASKLDRATNYGYTF
TRBV11-1,-,TRBJ2-7,-,TGTGCCAGCAGCCGCTCCTACGAGCAGTACTTC,CASSRSYEQYF
TRBV7-9,-,TRBJ2-3,-,TGTGCCAGCAGCTTTGAGACAGATACGCAGTATTTT,CASSFETDTQYF
TRBV7-9,TRBD1,TRBJ2-2,-,TGTGCCAGCAGCCAACGACAGGGGGCTCCCGGGGAGCTGTTTTTT,CASSQRQGAPGELFF
TRBV19,-,TRBJ1-2,-,TGTGCCAGTAGTATCCGGGGGGAGTATGGCTACACCTTC,CASSIRGEYGYTF
TRBV9,-,TRBJ1-4,-,TGTGCCAGCAGCTTGGGGGACACCGCAGGCGAAAAACTGTTTTTT,CASSLGDTAGEKLFF
TRBV2,-,TRBJ2-1,-,TGTGCCAGCAGCCACGGGGTCTTTATTGCCCCTAACAATGAGCAGTTCTTC,CASSHGVFIAPNNEQFF
TRBV7-2,TRBD2,TRBJ2-1,-,TGTGCCAGCTTGCGGAGTAGCGGGGACTACAATGAGCAGTTCTTC,CASLRSSGDYNEQFF
TRBV5-1,-,TRBJ1-6,-,TGCGCCAGCAGCTTTAGCGGGGTTTATAATTCACCCCTCCACTTT,CASSFSGVYNSPLHF
TRBV6-5,-,TRBJ1-1,-,TGTGCCAGCAGGGGACAAGATTTAGAAGCTTTCTTT,CASRGQDLEAFF
TRBV19,TRBD1,TRBJ2-2,-,TGTGCCAGTGACAGGGCCACCGGGGAGCTGTTTTTT,CASDRATGELFF
TRBV5-8,-,TRBJ2-7,once,TGTGCCAGCAGCTTGGGTCGGGGTTCCTACGAGCAGTACTTC,CASSLGRGSYEQYF
TRBV28,TRBD1,TRBJ2-5,-,TGTGCCAGCAGTTTACAGGGTGGGGACAGGGAGACCCAGTACTTC,CASSLQGGDRETQYF
TRBV19,-,TRBJ2-7,-,TGTGCCAGTAGTATCGGGGGGCACCCAGATTACGAGCAGTACTTC,CASSIGGHPDYEQYF
TRBV29-1,-,TRBJ2-3,-,TGCAGCGTTGAAGGGCCAGGGCCTAGCACAGATACGCAGTATTTT,CSVEGPGPSTDTQYF
TRBV5-6,-,TRBJ1-1,few,TGTGCCAGCGGGGACACGATGAACACTGAAGCTTTCTTT,CASGDTMNTEAFF
TRBV5-6,-,TRBJ1-6,-,TGTGCCAGCAGCTTGGGGGTAGGGGTCTACGCCCTCCACTTT,CASSLGVGVYALHF
TRBV10-3,-,TRBJ2-2,-,TGTGCCATCAATGGCCCTAACACCGGGGAGCTGTTTTTT,CAINGPNTGELFF
TRBV18,TRBD2,TRBJ2-6,-,TGTGCCAGCTCACCACTCGGACTAGCGGGAGCCTCTGGGGCCAACGTCCTGACTTTC,CASSPLGLAGASGANVLTF
TRBV7-2,TRBD2,TRBJ2-1,-,TGTGCCAGCAGCCCCCAACTAGCGCAAGCCTACAATGAGCAGTTCTTC,CASSPQLAQAYNEQFF
TRBV4-1,-,TRBJ1-6,-,TGCGCCAGCAGCCAAGACCCGGGTGGAAGTGCACCCCTCCACTTT,CASSQDPGGSAPLHF
TRBV7-9,TRBD1,TRBJ1-2,-,TGTGCCAGCAGCTCGTTCGGACAGGGAGAGTATGGCTACACCTTC,CASSSFGQGEYGYTF
TRBV6-4,TRBD2,TRBJ2-2,-,TGTGCCAGCAGATTACTAGCGGGCCAGTCCGGGGAGCTGTTTTTT,CASRLLAGQSGELFF
TRBV5-1,-,TRBJ1-6,-,TGCGCCAGCGCAAAGGGGGAGTGGAATTCACCCCTCCACTTT,CASAKGEWNSPLHF
TRBV6-5,-,TRBJ2-1,-,TGTGCCAGCAGTTACTCGAGACTGAGCTCCTACAATGAGCAGTTCTTC,CASSYSRLSSYNEQFF
TRBV7-3,TRBD2,TRBJ2-3,-,TGTGCCAGCAGACGAAGCGGGGGGAGCACAGATACGCAGTATTTT,CASRRSGGSTDTQYF
TRBV5-1,TRBD2,TRBJ2-5,few,TGCGCCAGCAGCCTCGGACTAGCGGGGGCCCAAGAGACCCAGTACTTC,CASSLGLAGAQETQYF
TRBV28,-,TRBJ1-2,-,TGTGCCAGCAGTCCGAGGGATAGGGGCTACACCTTC,CASSPRDRGYTF
TRBV30,TRBD1,TRBJ1-6,-,TGTGCCTGGAAGGGGGCTAATTCACCCCTCCACTTT,CAWKGANSPLHF
TRBV10-3,TRBD2,TRBJ2-1,-,TGTGCCATCAGTGAGTACAGCGGGGGACCGGGTGAGCAGTTCTTC,CAISEYSGGPGEQFF
TRBV5-1,-,TRBJ2-3,-,TGCGCCAGCAGCTTGGCGGGTAATCCCACAGATACGCAGTATTTT,CASSLAGNPTDTQYF
TRBV28,-,TRBJ2-3,-,TGTGCCAGCAGTTTATCAGGCCTAGCGCGTTTCACAGATACGCAGTATTTAGCTCCAGATACGCAGTATTTT,CASSLSGLARFTDTQYLAPDTQYF
TRBV7-7,-,TRBJ2-2,-,TGTGCTAGCAGCTCGACAGGAAGGGGGGAGCTGTTTTTT,CASSSTGRGELFF
TRBV15,TRBD2,TRBJ2-1,-,TGTGCCACCAGCAGAGGGCGGGAGTACAATGAGCAGTTCTTC,CATSRGREYNEQFF
TRBV7-8,-,TRBJ2-5,-,TGTGCCAGCAGCTCCCATAGCGTACCACAAGAGACCCAGTACTTC,CASSSHSVPQETQYF
TRBV18,-,TRBJ1-3,-,TGTGCCAGCTCACCATCGGACAGCAGCTCTGGAAACACCATATATTTT,CASSPSDSSSGNTIYF
TRBV7-8,-,TRBJ1-4,-,TGTGCCAGCAGCCCCTCCGGGGGACCAGCTAATGAAAAACTGTTTTTT,CASSPSGGPANEKLFF
TRBV7-9,TRBD2,TRBJ2-1,many,TGTGCCAGCAGCCCCCCTCCCGGGACTAGCGGGGGGCGATACAATGAGCAGTTCTTC,CASSPPPGTSGGRYNEQFF
TRBV6-5,-,TRBJ2-2,-,TGTGCCAGCAGTATGGACTTTTACGACACCGGGGAGCTGTTTTTT,CASSMDFYDTGELFF
TRBV19,-,TRBJ2-2,-,TGTGCCAGTAGGCAGGGATCCCCGACCGGGGAGCTGTTTTTT,CASRQGSPTGELFF
TRBV6-6,-,TRBJ1-2,-,TGTGCCAGCAGTTCTCAGGGTATTGGCGTATCGGGTGGCTACACCTTC,CASSSQGIGVSGGYTF
TRBV4-2,-,TRBJ2-1,-,TGTGCCAGCAGCCAAGATACTGCCTTCCACAATGAGCAGTTCTTC,CASSQDTAFHNEQFF
TRBV2,TRBD1,TRBJ1-1,few,TGTGCCAGCACGAAAGACAGGGGGCACGGTGAAGCTTTCTTT,CASTKDRGHGEAFF
TRBV19,-,TRBJ1-5,-,TGTGCCAGTAGTATCGAGAATCAGCCCCAGCATTTT,CASSIENQPQHF
TRBV24-1,TRBD1,TRBJ2-3,-,TGTGCCACCAGTGATCCCGGACAGGGCACCGATACGCAGTATTTT,CATSDPGQGTDTQYF
TRBV3-1/TRBV3-2,TRBD2,TRBJ2-5,-,TGTGCCAGCAGCCAAGATCTAGCGGGGAAAGAGACCCAGTACTTC,CASSQDLAGKETQYF
TRBV11-1,TRBD2,TRBJ2-1,-,TGTGCCAGCAGTCCTAGCGGGAGGCTATACAATGAGCAGTTCTTC,CASSPSGRLYNEQFF
TRBV27,-,TRBJ2-2,-,TGTGCCAGCAGTTCCGGCCCTCCCAGGGTCACCGGGGAGCTGTTTTTT,CASSSGPPRVTGELFF
TRBV10-3,TRBD2,TRBJ2-1,-,TGTGCCATCAGAAATAGCGGGAGTTCCAGCTCCTACAATGAGCAGTTCTTC,CAIRNSGSSSSYNEQFF
TRBV5-5,TRBD1,TRBJ2-5,-,TGTGCCAGCAGACCCCGACAGGGGGCCGAGACCCAGTACTTC,CASRPRQGAETQYF
TRBV27,-,TRBJ1-4,-,TGCGGGACACACTTAAATGAAAAACTGTTTTTT,CGTHLNEKLFF
TRBV28,-,TRBJ2-1,few,TGTGCCAGCAGTTTCCGACACGGCGGGGATGAGCAGTTCTTC,CASSFRHGGDEQFF